The 10 T cell receptor beta chains below all came from one sample that was sequenced in a study of HIV-infected patients and healthy controls. TCRdb reprocessed the 5' RACE reads via MiXCR and lists one record per CDR3 protein. Altogether tens of thousands of distinct CDR3 sequences are present, less than 20% being singletons, with the ten largest covering more than 1.3%. Input material: CD4+ T cells from blood. Source of these receptors: a human donor in good health.

This clonotype was counted many times. CDR3 sequence reads: CASSLVATDTQYF. The CDR3 bases are TGTGCCAGCAGTTTAGTAGCGACAGATACGCAGTATTTT. V gene TRBV12-3 or TRBV12-4 combines with J gene TRBJ2-3; perhaps TRBD2 as D (5 bases). With 1 base removed from V and 3 bases from J, the gap between germline ends came to 5 bases. This CDR3 has 13 amino acids.

This chain joins TRBV5-5 and TRBJ1-3, with no clear D. Trimming removed 2 bases at V and 0 bases at J, with 12 bases between. The CDR3 contains 16 residues. CDR1 is SGHKS and CDR2 is YYEKEE in the germline V gene (reference sequence). CDR3 region: CASSFIPGGSGNTIYF. The CDR3 DNA sequence: TGTGCCAGCAGCTTTATTCCCGGCGGCTCTGGAAACACCATATATTTT.

The chain employs TRBV3-1 and TRBJ1-1; TRBD1 aligns across 11 bases. CDR1 and CDR2 from the germline V gene are LGHDT and YNNKEL (reference sequence). The CDR3 is 16 residues long. The V segment lost 4 bases and the J segment 3 bases; nucleotides outside the gene matches: 7. The CDR3 DNA follows: TGTGCCAGCAGCCGGGGACAGGGGGTGATGGACACTGAAGCTTTCTTT. Translated: CASSRGQGVMDTEAFF.

In its sample, this clonotype was seen a few times. The chain combines TRBV6-6 with TRBJ2-1, with 9 bases fitting TRBD1. The CDR3 totals 13 residues. CDR1 and CDR2 from the germline V gene are MNHNY and SVGAGI (reference sequence). After removal of 9 bases from V and 3 bases from J, the junction contained 3 bases not matched to a gene. The CDR3 is CASTGGGYNEQFF. In DNA form, the CDR3 reads TGTGCCAGTACAGGGGGCGGCTACAATGAGCAGTTCTTC.

This clonotype was counted many times. The gene calls are TRBV20-1 and TRBJ1-1; unclear D gene. The CDR3 has 12 residues. V was pared by 3 bases and J by 2 bases, with 7 bases between. Germline V gives CDR1 DFQATT, CDR2 SNEGSKA (reference sequence). CDR3 sequence: CSASLGNTEAFF. CDR3 DNA: TGCAGTGCTAGTCTCGGCAACACTGAAGCTTTCTTT.

The chain is built from TRBV6-5 and TRBJ2-7, with TRBD2 as a possible D gene (6 bases). Germline loops: CDR1 MNHEY, CDR2 SVGAGI. The CDR3 sequence is 17 residues long. V lost 2 bases and J 2 bases, leaving 19 bases between the germline ends. CDR3 protein: CASSYTFSGTGTYEQYF. The DNA of the CDR3 is TGTGCCAGCAGTTACACGTTCTCCGGGACTGGTACCTACGAGCAGTACTTC.

This clonotype was seen more than once but under ten times. The chain's CDR3 is CSVGDRANEKLFF. The CDR3 DNA is TGCAGCGTCGGGGATCGGGCTAATGAAAAACTGTTTTTT. The V call is TRBV29-1, the J call TRBJ1-4; D unresolved. With 6 bases removed from V and 3 bases from J, the gap between germline ends came to 11 bases. Germline V gene data show CDR1 as SQVTM and CDR2 as ANQGSEA. CDR3 length equals 13 residues.

There are many counts of this clonotype. This sequence joins TRBV28 and TRBJ1-5; maybe TRBD1 (5 bases). The CDR3 has 15 amino acids. Per the germline V gene, CDR1 is MDHEN and CDR2 is SYDVKM. V lost 3 bases, J lost 3 bases, and 12 bases lay in between. The CDR3, as DNA: TGTGCCAGCAGTTTGATTGACAGAGCCAATCAGCCCCAGCATTTT. Residues: CASSLIDRANQPQHF.

This clonotype was counted at least ten times. This chain uses TRBV11-1 with TRBJ1-2; D gene ambiguous. Trimming left V 5 bases short and J 8 bases short, with 27 bases between. Germline V gene sequence: CDR1 SGHAT, CDR2 FQDESV (reference sequence). The CDR3 covers 17 residues. The CDR3 loop is CASSLPPPPEALWGYTF. The CDR3 bases are TGTGCCAGCAGCCTCCCCCCCCCTCCGGAAGCCCTTTGGGGCTACACCTTC.

V is TRBV12-3 or TRBV12-4 and J is TRBJ2-2; D is unclear. The CDR3 runs 15 residues. The V end was cut by 6 bases, the J end by 2 bases, with 13 bases between. CDR3 coding DNA: TGTGCCAGCAGACAAGGCCCTCTAAACACCGGGGAGCTGTTTTTT. This encodes CASRQGPLNTGELFF.